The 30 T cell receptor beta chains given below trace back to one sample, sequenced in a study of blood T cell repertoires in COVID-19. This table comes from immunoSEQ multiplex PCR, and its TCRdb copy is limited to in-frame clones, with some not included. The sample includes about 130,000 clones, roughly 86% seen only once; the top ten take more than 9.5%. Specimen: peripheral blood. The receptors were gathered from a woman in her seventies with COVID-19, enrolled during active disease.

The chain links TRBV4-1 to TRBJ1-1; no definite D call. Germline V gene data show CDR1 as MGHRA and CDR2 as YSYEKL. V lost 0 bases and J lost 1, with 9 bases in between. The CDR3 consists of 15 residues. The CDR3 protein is CASSQEIERNTEAFF. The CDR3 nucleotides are TGCGCCAGCAGCCAAGAGATCGAGCGGAACACTGAAGCTTTCTTT.

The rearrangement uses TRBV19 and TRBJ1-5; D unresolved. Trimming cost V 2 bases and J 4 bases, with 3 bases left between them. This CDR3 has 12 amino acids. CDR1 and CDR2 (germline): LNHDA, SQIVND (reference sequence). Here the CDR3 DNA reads TGTGCCAGTAGTATACAGAATCAGCCCCAGCATTTT. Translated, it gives CASSIQNQPQHF.

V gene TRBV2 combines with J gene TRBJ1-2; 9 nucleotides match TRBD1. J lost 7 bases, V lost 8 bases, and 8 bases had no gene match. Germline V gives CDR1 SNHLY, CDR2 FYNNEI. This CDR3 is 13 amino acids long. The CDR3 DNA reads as TGTGCCAGCGTCGGACAGGGGTTTGGTGGCTACACCTTC. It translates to CASVGQGFGGYTF.

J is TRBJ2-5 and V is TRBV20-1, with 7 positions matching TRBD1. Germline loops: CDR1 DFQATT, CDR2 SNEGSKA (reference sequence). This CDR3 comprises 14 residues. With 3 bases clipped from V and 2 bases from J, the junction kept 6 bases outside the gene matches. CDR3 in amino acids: CSASMSRGQETQYF. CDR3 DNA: TGCAGTGCTAGTATGAGCAGGGGGCAAGAGACCCAGTACTTC.

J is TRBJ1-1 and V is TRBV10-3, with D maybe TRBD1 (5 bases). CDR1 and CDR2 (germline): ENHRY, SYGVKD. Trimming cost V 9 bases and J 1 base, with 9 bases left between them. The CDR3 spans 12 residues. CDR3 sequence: CAMGRGNTEAFF. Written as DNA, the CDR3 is TGTGCCATGGGGAGGGGGAACACTGAAGCTTTCTTT.

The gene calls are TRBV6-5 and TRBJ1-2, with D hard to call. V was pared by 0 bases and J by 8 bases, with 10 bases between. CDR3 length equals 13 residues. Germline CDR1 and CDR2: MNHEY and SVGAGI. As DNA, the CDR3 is TGTGCCAGCAGTTACTCTTTAAGCGGAGGCTACACCTTC. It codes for CASSYSLSGGYTF.

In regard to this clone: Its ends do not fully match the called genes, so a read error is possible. The CDR3 region is CASSYGDRPGTENF. In nucleotides, the CDR3 is TGTGCCAGCAGTTACGGGGACAGACCTGGGACGGAAAACTTC. The chain links TRBV6-5 to TRBJ1-2; 7 bases align to TRBD1. The CDR3 is 14 residues long. Per the germline V gene, CDR1 is MNHEY and CDR2 is SVGAGI.

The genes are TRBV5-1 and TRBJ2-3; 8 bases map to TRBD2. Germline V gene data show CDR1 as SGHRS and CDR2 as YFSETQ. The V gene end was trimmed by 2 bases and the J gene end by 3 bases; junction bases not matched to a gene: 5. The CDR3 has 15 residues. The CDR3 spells CASSFWSGGTDTQYF. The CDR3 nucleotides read TGCGCCAGCAGCTTCTGGAGCGGGGGAACAGATACGCAGTATTTT.

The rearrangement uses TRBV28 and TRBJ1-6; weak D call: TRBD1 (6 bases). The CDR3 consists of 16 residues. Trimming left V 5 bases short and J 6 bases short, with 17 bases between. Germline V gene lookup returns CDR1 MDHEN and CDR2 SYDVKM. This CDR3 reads CASSSSTGTFNSPLHF. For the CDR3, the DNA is TGTGCCAGCAGTAGTTCAACCGGGACATTTAATTCACCCCTCCACTTT.

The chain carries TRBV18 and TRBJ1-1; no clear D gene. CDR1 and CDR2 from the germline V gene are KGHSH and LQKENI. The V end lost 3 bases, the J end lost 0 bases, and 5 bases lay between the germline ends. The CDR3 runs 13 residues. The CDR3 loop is CASSPQVNTEAFF. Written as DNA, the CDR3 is TGTGCCAGCTCACCGCAGGTGAACACTGAAGCTTTCTTT.

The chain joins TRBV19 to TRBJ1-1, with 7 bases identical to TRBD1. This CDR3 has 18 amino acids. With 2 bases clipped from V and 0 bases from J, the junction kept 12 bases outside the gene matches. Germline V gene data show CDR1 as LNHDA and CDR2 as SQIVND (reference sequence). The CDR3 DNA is TGTGCCAGTAGTATAATCATCAAGAGGACAGGCTTGAACACTGAAGCTTTCTTT. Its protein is CASSIIIKRTGLNTEAFF.

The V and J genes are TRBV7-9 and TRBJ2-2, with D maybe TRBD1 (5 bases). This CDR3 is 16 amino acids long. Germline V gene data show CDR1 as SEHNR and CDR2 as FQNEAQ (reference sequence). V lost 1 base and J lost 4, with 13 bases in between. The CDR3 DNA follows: TGTGCCAGCAGCTTAGAGTCAGGGTACGTCACCGGGGAGCTGTTTTTT. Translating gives CASSLESGYVTGELFF.

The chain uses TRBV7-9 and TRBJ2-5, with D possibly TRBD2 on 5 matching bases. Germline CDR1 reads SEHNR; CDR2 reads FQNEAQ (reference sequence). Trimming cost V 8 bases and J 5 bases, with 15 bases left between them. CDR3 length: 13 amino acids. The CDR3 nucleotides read TGTGCCAGCGCCGACGGGGTGCAGGAGACCCAGTACTTC. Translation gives CASADGVQETQYF. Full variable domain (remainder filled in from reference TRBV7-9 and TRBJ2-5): DTGVSQNPRHKITKRGQNVTFRCDPISEHNRLYWYRQTLGQGPEFLTYFQNEAQLEKSRLLSDRFSAERPKGSFSTLEIQRTEQGDSAMYLCASADGVQETQYFGPGTRLLVL.

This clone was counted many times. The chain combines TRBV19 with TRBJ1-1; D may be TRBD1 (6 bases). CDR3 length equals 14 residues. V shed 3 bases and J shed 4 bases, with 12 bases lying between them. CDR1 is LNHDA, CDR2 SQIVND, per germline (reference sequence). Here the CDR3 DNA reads TGTGCCAGTAGTATTCCCGGGACATCCACTGAAGCTTTCTTT. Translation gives CASSIPGTSTEAFF.

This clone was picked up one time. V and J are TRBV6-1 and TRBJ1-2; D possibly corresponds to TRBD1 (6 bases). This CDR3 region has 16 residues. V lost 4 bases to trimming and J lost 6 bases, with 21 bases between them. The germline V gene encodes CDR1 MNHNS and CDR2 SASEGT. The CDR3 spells CASSAFSGDTRDGYTF. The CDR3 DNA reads TGTGCCAGCAGTGCTTTCTCCGGGGACACTCGGGATGGCTACACCTTC.

The CDR3 sequence is CASSLVTGRSYNEQFF. In DNA form, the CDR3 reads TGCGCCAGCAGCTTGGTGACAGGGAGGTCCTACAATGAGCAGTTCTTC. The V and J genes are TRBV5-1 and TRBJ2-1, with D tentatively TRBD1 (7 bases). Looked up from germline, CDR1 is SGHRS and CDR2 is YFSETQ. CDR3 size: 16 residues. The germline V and J ends were trimmed by 0 bases and 1 base, with 11 bases remaining between them.

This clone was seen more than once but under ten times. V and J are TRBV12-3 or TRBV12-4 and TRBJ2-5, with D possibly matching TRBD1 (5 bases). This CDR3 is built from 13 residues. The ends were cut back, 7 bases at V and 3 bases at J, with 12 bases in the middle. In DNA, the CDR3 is TGTGCCAGCAACTTGGGGCAGAAAGAGACCCAGTACTTC. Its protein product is CASNLGQKETQYF.

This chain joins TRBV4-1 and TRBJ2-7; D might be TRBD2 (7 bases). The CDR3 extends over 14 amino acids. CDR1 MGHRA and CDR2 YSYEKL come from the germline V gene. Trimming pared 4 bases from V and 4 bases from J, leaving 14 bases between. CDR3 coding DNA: TGCGCCAGCAGCCCCAGGGGAGGGGGGTACGAGCAGTACTTC. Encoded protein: CASSPRGGGYEQYF.

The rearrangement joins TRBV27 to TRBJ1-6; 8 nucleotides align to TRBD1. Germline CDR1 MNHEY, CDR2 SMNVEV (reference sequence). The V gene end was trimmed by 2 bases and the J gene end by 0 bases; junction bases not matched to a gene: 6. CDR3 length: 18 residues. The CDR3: CASSLGTGISSYNSPLHF. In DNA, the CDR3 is TGTGCCAGCAGTTTAGGGACAGGCATTAGCTCCTATAATTCACCCCTCCACTTT.

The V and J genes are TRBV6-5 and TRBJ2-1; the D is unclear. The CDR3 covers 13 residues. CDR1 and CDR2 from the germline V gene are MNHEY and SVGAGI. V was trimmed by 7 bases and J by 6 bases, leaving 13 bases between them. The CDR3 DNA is TGTGCCAGCACCTTCGGGTCGATCAATGAGCAGTTCTTC. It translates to CASTFGSINEQFF.

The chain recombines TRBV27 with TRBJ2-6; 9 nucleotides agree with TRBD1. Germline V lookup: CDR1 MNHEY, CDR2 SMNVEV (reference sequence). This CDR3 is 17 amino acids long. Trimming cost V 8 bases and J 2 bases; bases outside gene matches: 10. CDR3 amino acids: CASGSGQGRTGANVLTF. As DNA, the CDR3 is TGTGCCAGCGGCTCGGGACAGGGAAGAACTGGGGCCAACGTCCTGACTTTC. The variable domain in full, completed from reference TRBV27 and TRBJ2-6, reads EAQVTQNPRYLITVTGKKLTVTCSQNMNHEYMSWYRQDPGLGLRQIYYSMNVEVTDKGDVPEGYKVSRKEKRNFPLILESPSPNQTSLYFCASGSGQGRTGANVLTFGAGSRLTVL.

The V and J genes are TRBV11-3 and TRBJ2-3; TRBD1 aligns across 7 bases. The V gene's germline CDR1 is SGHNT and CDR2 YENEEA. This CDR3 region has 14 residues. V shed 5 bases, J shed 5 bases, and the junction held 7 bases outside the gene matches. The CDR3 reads CASSKRQGGDTQYF. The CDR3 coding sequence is TGTGCCAGCAGCAAAAGACAGGGTGGAGATACGCAGTATTTT.

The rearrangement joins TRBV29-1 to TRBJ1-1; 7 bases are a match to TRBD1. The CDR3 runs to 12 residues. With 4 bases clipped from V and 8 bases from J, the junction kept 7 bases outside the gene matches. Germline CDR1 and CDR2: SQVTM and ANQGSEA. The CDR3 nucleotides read TGCAGCGTTGGTTTACAGGGGCCGGAAGCTTTCTTT. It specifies CSVGLQGPEAFF.

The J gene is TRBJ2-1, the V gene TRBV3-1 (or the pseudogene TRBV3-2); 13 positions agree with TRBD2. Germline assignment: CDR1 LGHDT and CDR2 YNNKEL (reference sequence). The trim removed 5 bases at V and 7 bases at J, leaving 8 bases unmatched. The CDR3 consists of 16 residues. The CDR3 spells CASSKGGLAGANEQFF. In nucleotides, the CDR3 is TGTGCCAGCAGCAAAGGAGGACTAGCGGGGGCTAATGAGCAGTTCTTC.

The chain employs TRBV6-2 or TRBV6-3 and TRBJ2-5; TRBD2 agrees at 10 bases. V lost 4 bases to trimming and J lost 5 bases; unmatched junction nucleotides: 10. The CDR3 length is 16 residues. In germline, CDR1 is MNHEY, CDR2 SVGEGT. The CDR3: CASSFPLAGARETQYF. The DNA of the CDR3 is TGTGCCAGCAGTTTCCCTCTAGCGGGGGCCAGGGAGACCCAGTACTTC.

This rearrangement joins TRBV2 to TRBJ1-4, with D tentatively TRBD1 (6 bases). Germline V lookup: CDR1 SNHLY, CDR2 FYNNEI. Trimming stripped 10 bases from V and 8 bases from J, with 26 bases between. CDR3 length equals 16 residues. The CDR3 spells CATKSRQARAWEKLFF. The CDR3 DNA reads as TGTGCCACAAAAAGTCGACAGGCTAGGGCGTGGGAAAAACTGTTTTTT.

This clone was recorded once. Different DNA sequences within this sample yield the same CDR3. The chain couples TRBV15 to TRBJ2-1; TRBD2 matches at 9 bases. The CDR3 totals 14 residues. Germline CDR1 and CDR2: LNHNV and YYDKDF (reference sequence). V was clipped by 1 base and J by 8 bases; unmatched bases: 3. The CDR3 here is CATSRGGGGDEQFF. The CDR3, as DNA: TGTGCCACCAGCAGAGGGGGCGGGGGGGATGAGCAGTTCTTC.

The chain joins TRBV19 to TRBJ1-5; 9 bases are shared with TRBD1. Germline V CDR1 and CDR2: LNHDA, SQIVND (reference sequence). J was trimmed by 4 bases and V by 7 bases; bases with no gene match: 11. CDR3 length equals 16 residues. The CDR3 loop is CASTRGDRAINQPQHF. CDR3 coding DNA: TGTGCCAGTACTCGTGGGGACAGGGCGATTAATCAGCCCCAGCATTTT.

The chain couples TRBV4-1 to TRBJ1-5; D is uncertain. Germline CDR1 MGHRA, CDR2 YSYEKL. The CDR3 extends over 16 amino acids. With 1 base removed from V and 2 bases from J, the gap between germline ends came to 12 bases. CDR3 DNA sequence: TGCGCCAGCAGCCAAGGTCCCAAACTCGGCAATCAGCCCCAGCATTTT. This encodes CASSQGPKLGNQPQHF.

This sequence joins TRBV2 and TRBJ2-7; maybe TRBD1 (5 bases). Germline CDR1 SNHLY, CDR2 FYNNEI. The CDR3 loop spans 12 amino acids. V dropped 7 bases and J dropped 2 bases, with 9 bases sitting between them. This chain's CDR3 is CASKLTAYEQYF. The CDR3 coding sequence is TGTGCCAGCAAATTGACAGCCTACGAGCAGTACTTC.